These 9 T cell receptor beta chains share one sample of origin, sequenced in a study of blood T cell repertoires in COVID-19. Clones were read by immunoSEQ multiplex PCR, and TCRdb kept only the in-frame ones, dropping some. Here the sample spans roughly 81,000 clones, more than 75% being singletons. Sequencing used peripheral blood. Receptors originate from a man between 40 and 49 years old with acute or convalescent COVID-19.

The rearrangement joins TRBV5-1 to TRBJ1-1; D gene ambiguous. V was pared by 2 bases and J by 6 bases, with 17 bases between. The CDR3 totals 15 residues. Germline loops: CDR1 SGHRS, CDR2 YFSETQ. The CDR3 DNA reads TGCGCCAGCAGCTTCCTGCCCGGGGTAGACGCTGAAGCTTTCTTT. Its protein is CASSFLPGVDAEAFF.

This clone is a singleton in its sample. The chain recombines TRBV10-1 with TRBJ2-1, with D possibly being TRBD1 (5 bases). The CDR3 contains 13 residues. V was trimmed by 2 bases and J by 7 bases, leaving 9 bases between them. Germline V gene lookup returns CDR1 WNHNN and CDR2 SYGVQD (reference sequence). CDR3 region: CASSETGQNEQFF. In nucleotides, the CDR3 is TGCGCCAGCAGTGAGACAGGTCAGAATGAGCAGTTCTTC.

This rearrangement joins TRBV6-1 to TRBJ1-1; 10 nucleotides line up with TRBD1. The J segment lost 7 bases and the V segment lost 2 bases, leaving 4 bases of the junction unmatched. The CDR3 spans 14 residues. Germline loops: CDR1 MNHNS, CDR2 SASEGT. Here the CDR3 DNA reads TGTGCCAGCAGTGAATCTCGGGACAGGGGTGAAGCTTTCTTT. This encodes CASSESRDRGEAFF.

This chain connects TRBV9 to TRBJ2-1; 15 positions agree with TRBD2. The CDR3 loop spans 16 amino acids. Germline-derived CDR1 and CDR2 are SGDLS and YYNGEE. The ends lost 3 bases at V and 12 bases at J; junction bases unmatched: 10. CDR3 nucleotides: TGTGCCAGCAGCGAGACCGGACTAGCGGGGGGGCCTGGGCAGTTCTTC. Its translation is CASSETGLAGGPGQFF.

This chain links TRBV6-6 with TRBJ2-3, with 11 bases fitting TRBD2. Germline trimming cut 1 base from V and 1 base from J; bases unmatched to any gene: 1. This CDR3 spans 16 amino acids. In germline, CDR1 is MNHNY, CDR2 SVGAGI (reference sequence). CDR3 sequence reads: CASSYLTSGGTDTQYF. The CDR3 bases are TGTGCCAGCAGTTACTTGACTAGCGGGGGCACAGATACGCAGTATTTT.

The V gene is TRBV3-1 (or the pseudogene TRBV3-2), the J gene TRBJ1-4; D not resolved. With 0 bases removed from V and 0 bases from J, the gap between germline ends came to 5 bases. CDR3 size: 15 residues. Germline loops: CDR1 LGHDT, CDR2 YNNKEL (reference sequence). The CDR3 protein is CASSQDPATNEKLFF. As DNA, the CDR3 is TGTGCCAGCAGCCAAGATCCCGCAACTAATGAAAAACTGTTTTTT.

The J gene is TRBJ1-3, the V gene TRBV7-7; 7 nucleotides match TRBD1. Trimming took 6 bases from V and 0 from J; bases not matched to a gene: 11. The CDR3 is 17 amino acids. Per germline, CDR1 SSHAT and CDR2 FNYEAQ (reference sequence). Here the CDR3 reads CASSTCRQGNSGNTIYF. CDR3 sequence (DNA): TGTGCCAGCAGTACCTGTAGACAGGGAAACTCTGGAAACACCATATATTTT.

The chain combines TRBV19 with TRBJ1-3; TRBD1 is a possible D gene (5 bases). Germline assignment: CDR1 LNHDA and CDR2 SQIVND (reference sequence). Trimming left V 3 bases short and J 4 bases short, with 10 bases between. The CDR3 extends over 14 amino acids. The CDR3 DNA is TGTGCCAGTAGTATCGGCCAGGGAGGAAACACCATATATTTT. This codes for CASSIGQGGNTIYF.

The chain uses TRBV29-1 and TRBJ1-2; TRBD1 agrees at 7 bases. The length of the CDR3 is 13 residues. V lost 2 bases, J lost 4 bases, and 4 bases stayed unmatched. Per germline, CDR1 SQVTM and CDR2 ANQGSEA. Here the CDR3 reads CSVEQGGGYGYTF. CDR3 nucleotides: TGCAGCGTTGAACAGGGGGGAGGCTATGGCTACACCTTC.